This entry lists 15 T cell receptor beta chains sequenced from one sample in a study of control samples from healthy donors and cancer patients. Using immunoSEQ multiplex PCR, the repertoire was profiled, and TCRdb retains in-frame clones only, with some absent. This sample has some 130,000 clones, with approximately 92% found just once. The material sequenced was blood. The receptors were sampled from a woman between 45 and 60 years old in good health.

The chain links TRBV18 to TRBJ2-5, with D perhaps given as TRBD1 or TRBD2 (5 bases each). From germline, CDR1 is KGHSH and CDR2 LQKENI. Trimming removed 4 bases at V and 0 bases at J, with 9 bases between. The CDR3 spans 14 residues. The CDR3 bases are TGTGCCAGCTCACTGGGACGGAACCAAGAGACCCAGTACTTC. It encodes CASSLGRNQETQYF.

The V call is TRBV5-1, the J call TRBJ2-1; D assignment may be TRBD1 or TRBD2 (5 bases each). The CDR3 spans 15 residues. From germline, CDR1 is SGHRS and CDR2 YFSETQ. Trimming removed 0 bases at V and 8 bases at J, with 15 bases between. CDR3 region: CASSLAGNRGDEQFF. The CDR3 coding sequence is TGCGCCAGCAGCTTGGCAGGGAATCGGGGCGATGAGCAGTTCTTC.

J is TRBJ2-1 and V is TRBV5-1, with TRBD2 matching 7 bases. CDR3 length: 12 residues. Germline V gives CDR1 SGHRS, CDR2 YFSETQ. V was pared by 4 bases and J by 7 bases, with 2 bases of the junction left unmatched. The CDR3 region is CASSGLGNEQFF. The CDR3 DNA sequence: TGCGCCAGCAGCGGACTAGGGAATGAGCAGTTCTTC.

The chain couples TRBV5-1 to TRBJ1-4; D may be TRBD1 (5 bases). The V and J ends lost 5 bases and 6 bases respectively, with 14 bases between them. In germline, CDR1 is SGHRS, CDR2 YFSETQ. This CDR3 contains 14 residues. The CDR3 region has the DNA TGCGCCAGCAGTCTCGGGACGCACGATGAAAAACTGTTTTTT. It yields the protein CASSLGTHDEKLFF.

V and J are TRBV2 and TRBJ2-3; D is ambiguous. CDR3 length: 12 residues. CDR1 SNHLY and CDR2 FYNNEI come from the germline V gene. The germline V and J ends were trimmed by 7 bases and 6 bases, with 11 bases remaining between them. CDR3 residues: CASKRDADTQYF. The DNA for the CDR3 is TGTGCCAGCAAACGCGACGCGGATACGCAGTATTTT.

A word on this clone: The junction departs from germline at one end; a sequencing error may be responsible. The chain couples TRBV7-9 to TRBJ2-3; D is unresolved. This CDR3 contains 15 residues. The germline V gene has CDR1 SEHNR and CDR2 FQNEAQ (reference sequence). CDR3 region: CASSLGSVSTDTQYF. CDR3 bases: TGTGCCAGCAGTTTAGGGTCTGTGAGCACAGATACGCAGTATTTT.

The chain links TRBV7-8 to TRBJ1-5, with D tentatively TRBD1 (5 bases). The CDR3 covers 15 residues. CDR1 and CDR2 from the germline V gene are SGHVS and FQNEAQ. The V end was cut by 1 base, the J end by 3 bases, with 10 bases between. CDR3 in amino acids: CASSLEPGNNQPQHF. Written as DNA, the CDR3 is TGTGCCAGCAGCTTAGAACCAGGGAACAATCAGCCCCAGCATTTT. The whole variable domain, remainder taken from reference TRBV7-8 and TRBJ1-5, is GAGVSQSPRYKVAKRGQDVALRCDPISGHVSLFWYQQALGQGPEFLTYFQNEAQLDKSGLPSDRFFAERPEGSVSTLKIQRTQQEDSAVYLCASSLEPGNNQPQHFGDGTRLSIL.

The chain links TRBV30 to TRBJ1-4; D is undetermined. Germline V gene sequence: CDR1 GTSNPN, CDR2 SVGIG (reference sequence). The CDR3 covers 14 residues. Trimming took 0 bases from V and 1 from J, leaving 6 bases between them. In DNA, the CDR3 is TGTGCCTGGAGTGTTGGGTTAACTAATGAAAAACTGTTTTTT. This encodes CAWSVGLTNEKLFF.

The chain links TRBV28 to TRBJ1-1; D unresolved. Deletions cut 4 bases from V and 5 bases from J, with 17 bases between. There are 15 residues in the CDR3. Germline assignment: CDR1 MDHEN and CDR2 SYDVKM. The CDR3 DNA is TGTGCCAGCAGTTCTGGCTCGGGTCCGAAGACTGAAGCTTTCTTT. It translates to CASSSGSGPKTEAFF.

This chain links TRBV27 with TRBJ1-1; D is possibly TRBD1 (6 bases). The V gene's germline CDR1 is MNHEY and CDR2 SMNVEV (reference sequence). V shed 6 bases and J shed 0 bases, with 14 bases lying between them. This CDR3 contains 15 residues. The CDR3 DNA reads TGTGCCAGCAGACCTCACAGGGCTATGAACACTGAAGCTTTCTTT. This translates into CASRPHRAMNTEAFF.

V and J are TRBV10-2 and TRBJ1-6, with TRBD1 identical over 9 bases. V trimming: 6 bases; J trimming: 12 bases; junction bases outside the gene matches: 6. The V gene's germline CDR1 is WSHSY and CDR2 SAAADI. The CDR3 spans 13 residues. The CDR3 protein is CASRTGQGLPLHF. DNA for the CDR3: TGCGCCAGCAGAACGGGACAGGGTTTACCCCTCCACTTT.

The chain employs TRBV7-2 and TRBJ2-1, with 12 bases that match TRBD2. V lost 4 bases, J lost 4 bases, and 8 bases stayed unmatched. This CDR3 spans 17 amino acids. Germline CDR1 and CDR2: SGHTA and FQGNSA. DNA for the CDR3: TGTGCCAGCAGCTCCTCCGGACTAGCGGGGCGGTACAATGAGCAGTTCTTC. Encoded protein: CASSSSGLAGRYNEQFF.

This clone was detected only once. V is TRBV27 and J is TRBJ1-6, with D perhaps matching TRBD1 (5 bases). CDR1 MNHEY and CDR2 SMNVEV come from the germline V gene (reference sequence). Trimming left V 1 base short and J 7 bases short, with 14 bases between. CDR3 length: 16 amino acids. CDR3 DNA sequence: TGTGCCAGCAGTTTATATCGACAGCCAGAAAATTCACCCCTCCACTTT. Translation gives CASSLYRQPENSPLHF.

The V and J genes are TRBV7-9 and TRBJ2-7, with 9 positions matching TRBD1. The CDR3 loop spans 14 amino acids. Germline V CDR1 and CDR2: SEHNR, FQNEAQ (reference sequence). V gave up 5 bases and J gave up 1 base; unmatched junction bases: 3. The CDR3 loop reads CASSPGTGSYEQYF. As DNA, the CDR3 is TGTGCCAGCAGCCCCGGGACAGGGTCCTACGAGCAGTACTTC.

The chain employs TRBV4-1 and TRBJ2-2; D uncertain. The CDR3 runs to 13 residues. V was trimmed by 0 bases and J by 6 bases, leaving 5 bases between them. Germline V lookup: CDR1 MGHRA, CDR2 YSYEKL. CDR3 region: CASSQEPSGELFF. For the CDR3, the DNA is TGCGCCAGCAGCCAAGAGCCGTCCGGGGAGCTGTTTTTT.